This TCR beta chain was captured by sequencing in a study of post-analysis software for immune sequencing data. The study's findings and limits: Five TRBV segments, TRBV5-6, TRBV5-1 and TRBV20-1 among them, were found more frequent in patients than controls.

The library was made from cDNA and included unique molecular identifiers. Using its own MiXCR run on the PCR reads, TCRdb lists one record per CDR3 protein. The sample shows roughly 730,000 distinct CDR3 sequences, 25% to 30% of them seen only once. About this clonotype itself: What it binds is not known.

V dropped 1 base and J dropped 11 bases, with 6 bases sitting between them. This CDR3 has 11 amino acids. Germline V gene lookup returns CDR1 MDHEN and CDR2 SYDVKM. The chain recombines TRBV28 with TRBJ1-5; D is unclear. Material: blood. This TCR was sampled from a girl between 5 and 17 years old with multiple sclerosis. CDR3 in DNA: TGTGCCAGCAGTTTATTCCAGGCCCAGCATTTT. Its protein product is CASSLFQAQHF.